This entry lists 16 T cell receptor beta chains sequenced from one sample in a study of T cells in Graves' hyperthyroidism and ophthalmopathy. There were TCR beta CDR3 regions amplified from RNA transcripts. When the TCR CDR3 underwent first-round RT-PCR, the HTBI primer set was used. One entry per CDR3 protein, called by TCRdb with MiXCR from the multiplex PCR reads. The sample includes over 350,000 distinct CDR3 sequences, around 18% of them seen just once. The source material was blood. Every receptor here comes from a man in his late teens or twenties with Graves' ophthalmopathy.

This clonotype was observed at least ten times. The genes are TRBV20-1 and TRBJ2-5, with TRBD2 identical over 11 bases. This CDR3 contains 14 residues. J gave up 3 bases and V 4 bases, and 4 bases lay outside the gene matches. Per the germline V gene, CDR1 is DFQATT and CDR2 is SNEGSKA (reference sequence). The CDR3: CSAKGLAGEETQYF. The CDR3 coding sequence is TGCAGTGCTAAAGGACTAGCGGGTGAAGAGACCCAGTACTTC.

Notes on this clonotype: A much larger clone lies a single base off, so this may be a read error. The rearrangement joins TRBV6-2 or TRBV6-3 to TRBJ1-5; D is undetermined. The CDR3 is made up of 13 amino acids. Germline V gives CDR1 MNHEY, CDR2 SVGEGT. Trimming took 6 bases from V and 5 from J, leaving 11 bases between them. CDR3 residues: CASRAGPYQPQHF. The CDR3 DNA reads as TGTGCCAGCAGGGCAGGACCGTATCAGCCCCAGCATTTT.

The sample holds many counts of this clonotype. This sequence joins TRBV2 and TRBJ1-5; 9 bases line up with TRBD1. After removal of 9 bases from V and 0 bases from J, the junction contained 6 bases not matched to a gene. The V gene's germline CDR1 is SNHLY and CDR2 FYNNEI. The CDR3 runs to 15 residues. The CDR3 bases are TGTGCCAGTGGACAGGGGACATATAGCAATCAGCCCCAGCATTTT. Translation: CASGQGTYSNQPQHF.

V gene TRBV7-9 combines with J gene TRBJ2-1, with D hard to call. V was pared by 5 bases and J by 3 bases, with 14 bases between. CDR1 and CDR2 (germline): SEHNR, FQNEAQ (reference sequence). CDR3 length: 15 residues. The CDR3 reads CASSPPTGYYNEQFF. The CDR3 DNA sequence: TGTGCCAGCAGCCCTCCTACCGGTTACTACAATGAGCAGTTCTTC.

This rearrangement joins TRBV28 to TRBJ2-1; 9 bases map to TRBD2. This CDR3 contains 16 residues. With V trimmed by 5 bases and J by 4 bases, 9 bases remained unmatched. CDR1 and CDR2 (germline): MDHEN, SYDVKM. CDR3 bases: TGTGCCAGCAGTCGCCCCGGGACTAGCATGTACAATGAGCAGTTCTTC. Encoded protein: CASSRPGTSMYNEQFF. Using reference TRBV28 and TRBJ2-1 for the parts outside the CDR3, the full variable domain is DVKVTQSSRYLVKRTGEKVFLECVQDMDHENMFWYRQDPGLGLRLIYFSYDVKMKEKGDIPEGYSVSREKKERFSLILESASTNQTSMYLCASSRPGTSMYNEQFFGPGTRLTVL.

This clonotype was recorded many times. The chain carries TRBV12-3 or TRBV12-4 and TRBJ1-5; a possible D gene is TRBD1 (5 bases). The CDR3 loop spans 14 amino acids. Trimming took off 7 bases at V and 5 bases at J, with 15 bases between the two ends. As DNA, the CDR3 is TGTGCCAGCACCCTTAGGGGTTTGGATCAGCCCCAGCATTTT. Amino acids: CASTLRGLDQPQHF.

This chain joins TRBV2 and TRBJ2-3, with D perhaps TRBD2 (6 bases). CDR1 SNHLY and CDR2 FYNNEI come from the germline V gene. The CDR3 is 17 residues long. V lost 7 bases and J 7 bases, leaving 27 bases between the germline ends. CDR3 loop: CASIQERLVGPLNTQYF. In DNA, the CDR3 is TGTGCCAGCATCCAAGAGCGACTAGTGGGGCCGCTAAATACGCAGTATTTT.

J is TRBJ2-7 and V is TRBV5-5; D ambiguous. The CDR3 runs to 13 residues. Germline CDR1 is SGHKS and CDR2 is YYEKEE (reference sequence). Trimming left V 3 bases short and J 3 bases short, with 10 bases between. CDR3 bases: TGTGCCAGCAGCTCGGACGGATTCTACGAGCAGTACTTC. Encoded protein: CASSSDGFYEQYF. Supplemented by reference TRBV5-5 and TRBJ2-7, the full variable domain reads DAGVTQSPTHLIKTRGQQVTLRCSPISGHKSVSWYQQVLGQGPQFIFQYYEKEERGRGNFPDRFSARQFPNYSSELNVNALLLGDSALYLCASSSDGFYEQYFGPGTRLTVT.

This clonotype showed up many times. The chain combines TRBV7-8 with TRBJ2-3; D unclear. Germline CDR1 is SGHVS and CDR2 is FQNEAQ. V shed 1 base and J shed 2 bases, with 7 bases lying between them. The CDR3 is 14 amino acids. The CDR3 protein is CASSLEVDTDTQYF. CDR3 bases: TGTGCCAGCAGCTTAGAGGTGGACACAGATACGCAGTATTTT.

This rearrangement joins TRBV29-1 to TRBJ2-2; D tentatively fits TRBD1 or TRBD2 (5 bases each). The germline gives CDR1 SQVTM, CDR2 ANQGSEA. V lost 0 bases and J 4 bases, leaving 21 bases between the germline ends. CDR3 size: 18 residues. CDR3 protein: CSVEDSGDPPRVTGELFF. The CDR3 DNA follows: TGCAGCGTTGAAGATTCCGGGGACCCGCCTCGAGTCACCGGGGAGCTGTTTTTT.

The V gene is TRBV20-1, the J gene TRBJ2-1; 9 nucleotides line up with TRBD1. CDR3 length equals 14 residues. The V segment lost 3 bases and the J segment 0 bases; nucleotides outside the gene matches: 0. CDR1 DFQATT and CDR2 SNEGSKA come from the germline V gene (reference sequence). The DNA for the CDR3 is TGCAGTGCTAGGACAGGGGGCTCCTACAATGAGCAGTTCTTC. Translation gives CSARTGGSYNEQFF.

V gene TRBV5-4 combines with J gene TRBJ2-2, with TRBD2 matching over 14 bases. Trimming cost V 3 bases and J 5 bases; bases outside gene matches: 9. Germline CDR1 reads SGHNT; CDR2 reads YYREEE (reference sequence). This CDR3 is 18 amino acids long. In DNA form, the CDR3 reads TGTGCCAGCAGCTCCCAAGGGACTAGCGGGGGAATAACCGGGGAGCTGTTTTTT. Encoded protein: CASSSQGTSGGITGELFF.

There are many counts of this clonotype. The CDR3 nucleotides are TGTGCCAGCAGCATTAGCACAGATACGCAGTATTTT. Residues: CASSISTDTQYF. This sequence joins TRBV7-2 and TRBJ2-3; D not resolved. V lost 5 bases and J 0 bases, leaving 3 bases between the germline ends. This CDR3 region has 12 residues. Germline-derived CDR1 and CDR2 are SGHTA and FQGNSA.

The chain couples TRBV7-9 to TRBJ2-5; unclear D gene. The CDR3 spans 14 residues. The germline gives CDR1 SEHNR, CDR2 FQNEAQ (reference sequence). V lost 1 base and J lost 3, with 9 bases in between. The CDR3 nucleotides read TGTGCCAGCAGCTTAGGGACCTACAAAGAGACCCAGTACTTC. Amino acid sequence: CASSLGTYKETQYF.

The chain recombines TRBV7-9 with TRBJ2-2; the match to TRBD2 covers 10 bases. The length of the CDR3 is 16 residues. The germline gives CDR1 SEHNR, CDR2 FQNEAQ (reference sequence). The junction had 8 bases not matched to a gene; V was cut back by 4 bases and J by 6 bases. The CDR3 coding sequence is TGTGCCAGCAGCTCTAGCGGGGGAGGCAGAGCCGGGGAGCTGTTTTTT. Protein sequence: CASSSSGGGRAGELFF.

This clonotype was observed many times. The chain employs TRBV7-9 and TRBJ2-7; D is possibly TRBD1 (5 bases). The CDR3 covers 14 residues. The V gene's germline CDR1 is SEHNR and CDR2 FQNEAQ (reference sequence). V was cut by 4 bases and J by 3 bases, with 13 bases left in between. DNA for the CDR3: TGTGCCAGCAGCTCTCCGACAGCAAACTACGAGCAGTACTTC. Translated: CASSSPTANYEQYF.